The clone carrying this TCR beta chain was seen repeatedly, ten times or more. This CDR3 contains 11 residues. Germline loops: CDR1 KGHDR, CDR2 SFDVKD. V lost 0 bases and J 6 bases, leaving 2 bases between the germline ends. This record belongs to a study of T cells in Graves' hyperthyroidism and ophthalmopathy. RNA transcripts were the template for amplifying TCR beta CDR3 regions. HTBI primers were used for first-round RT-PCR of the TCR CDR3. TCRdb called the multiplex PCR reads again in MiXCR, with one record for every CDR3 protein. Of 300,000 to 450,000 distinct CDR3 sequences detected, roughly 25% appear once; the ten largest clones hold over 70%.

The sequenced sample was blood. This TCR derives from a man aged 50 to 59 with Graves' hyperthyroidism. V usage is TRBV24-1 and J usage is TRBJ2-7; D is unclear. The CDR3 DNA is TGTGCCACCAGTGATTTGCTCGAGCAGTACTTC. Protein sequence: CATSDLLEQYF.